These T cell receptor beta chains were read from a single sample in a study of blood T cell repertoires in COVID-19. The assay was immunoSEQ multiplex PCR, and TCRdb's table has in-frame clones only and misses some. The sample yields some 240,000 clones, 84% seen once. The sequencing sample was made of PBMCs or T cells enriched from blood (not recorded which). The origin of the receptors is a man between 25 and 39 years old with acute COVID-19. Both conserved end residues are part of each CDR3. A D gene is named only where the DNA matches it firmly. Not every row has a clone size; where given, it reads once, few, many or a size class.

j_call clone_size v_call d_call cdr3_nt cdr3_aa
TRBJ1-5 - TRBV6-5 - TGTGCCAGCAGGAGGGTTAGGGCTCAGCCCCAGCATTTT CASRRVRAQPQHF
TRBJ1-1 - TRBV18 - TGTGCTTGCGGGGCTATAACTCTCGAAGCTTTCTTT CACGAITLEAFF
TRBJ1-1 - TRBV13 - TGTGCCAGCAGCTTAGCGGAGGGAATGAACACTGAAGCTTTCTTT CASSLAEGMNTEAFF
TRBJ2-2 - TRBV30 - TGTGCCTGGGTCGTTGGGCCCGTCACCGGGGAGCTGTTTTTT CAWVVGPVTGELFF
TRBJ2-3 - TRBV11-2 - TGTGCCAGCAGCGTAGGAGGGGGTACAGATACGCAGTATTTT CASSVGGGTDTQYF
TRBJ1-2 - TRBV5-1 - TGCGCCAGCAGCTTGGCCACAGGAGCTAACTATGGCTACACCTTC CASSLATGANYGYTF
TRBJ1-5 - TRBV10-3 - TGTGCCATCAGTGGGGGGGGACAGCCCCAGCATTTT CAISGGGQPQHF
TRBJ1-4 - TRBV4-1 TRBD1 TGCGCCAGCAGCCCGACAGGGATTAATGAAAAACTGTTTTTT CASSPTGINEKLFF
TRBJ2-6 few TRBV5-4 - TGTGCCAGCAGCTTGCCAAGGCAGGGGTTAACTGGGGCCAACGTCCTGACTTTC CASSLPRQGLTGANVLTF
TRBJ2-5 - TRBV6-5 - TGTGCCAGCAGTTACTCAACCAGCGCCGAGACCCAGTACTTC CASSYSTSAETQYF
TRBJ1-1 - TRBV11-2 TRBD1 TGTGCCAGCAGGCGACAGACAGGGTCCGGGGAAGCTTTCTTT CASRRQTGSGEAFF
TRBJ1-2 - TRBV28 - TGTGCCAGCAGTTTAGGGGGGGCGGGACCTGGCTACACCTTC CASSLGGAGPGYTF
TRBJ1-4 - TRBV7-9 - TGTGCCAGCAGCTTAGGAGAATTTGGTGAAAAACTGTTTTTT CASSLGEFGEKLFF
TRBJ1-5 - TRBV29-1 TRBD1 TGCAGCGTGGGACAGGGGGGTATTCAGCCCCAGCATTTT CSVGQGGIQPQHF
TRBJ2-1 - TRBV4-3 TRBD2 TGCGCCAGCAGCCCAGCCCTGATAGCGGGATACAATGAGCAGTTCTTC CASSPALIAGYNEQFF
TRBJ2-5 - TRBV24-1 - TGTGCCACCAGTGATTCTGGAGGGGTGGAGACCCAGTACTTC CATSDSGGVETQYF
TRBJ1-5 - TRBV19 - TGTGCCAGTTCCGGGACACATTATAGCAATCAGCCCCAGCATTTT CASSGTHYSNQPQHF
TRBJ2-5 - TRBV5-1 - TGCGCCAGCAGCTTGCTTCCGGGACAATCGGACGAGACCCAGTACTTC CASSLLPGQSDETQYF
TRBJ1-1 - TRBV4-1 TRBD1 TGCGCCAGCACCCAGGGTCTCGGGACAGTGAACACTGAAGCTTTCTTT CASTQGLGTVNTEAFF
TRBJ2-1 few TRBV28 - TGTGCCAGCAGTTTATTAGCGCGCGACTACAATGAGCAGTTCTTC CASSLLARDYNEQFF
TRBJ2-5 once TRBV6-5 - TGTGCCAGCAGTTCTCTACTAGGAGGAGAGACCCAGTACTTC CASSSLLGGETQYF
TRBJ1-1 - TRBV5-1 - TGCGCCAGCAGCTTGTCCCGACAGTATTCCACCACTGAAGCTTTCTTT CASSLSRQYSTTEAFF
TRBJ2-1 - TRBV14 - TGTGCCAGCAGCCAAGTCTATGGGCCTTCCAATGAGCAGTTCTTC CASSQVYGPSNEQFF
TRBJ1-2 - TRBV2 - TGTGCCAGCAGTGAGGGCGGTACAGGGAAGTCTTTGGTCTTC CASSEGGTGKSLVF
TRBJ1-1 - TRBV7-8 - TGTGCCAGCAGCTTAGCAGGGGTTACTGAAGCTTTCTTT CASSLAGVTEAFF
TRBJ2-5 - TRBV19 TRBD1 TGTGCCAGTAGTATGGGACAGGTCCAGACCCAGTACTTC CASSMGQVQTQYF
TRBJ1-1 - TRBV24-1 - TGTGCCACCAGTGAGGGGGTCGGGGGCACTGAAGCTTTCTTT CATSEGVGGTEAFF
TRBJ2-1 once TRBV4-3 - TGCGCCAGCAGCCAAGATTTGTGGGGGAGGAATGAGCAGTTCTTC CASSQDLWGRNEQFF
TRBJ1-5 - TRBV30 TRBD1 TGTGCCTGGAGTACCGGGACAGGGGGTAAGCCCCAGCATTTT CAWSTGTGGKPQHF
TRBJ1-5 many TRBV5-6 TRBD1 TGTGCCAGCAGCGCCTGGACAGGTAGCAATCAGCCCCAGCATTTT CASSAWTGSNQPQHF